This is a list of T cell receptor beta chains from one sample in a study of T cell responses to AZD1222 COVID-19 vaccine. Method: immunoSEQ multiplex PCR; TCRdb's copy keeps in-frame clones and lacks some. The repertoire consists of 100,000 or so clones, with around 87% occurring once and the leading ten covering 5%. Sample: peripheral blood, taken on day 0 of AZD1222 vaccination. These receptors came from an adult in good health. CDR3s include the opening cysteine and the closing phenylalanine or tryptophan. D genes are given only for firm matches. Clone size is shown for a subset of rows, as once, few, many or a class of expanded clone.

J gene: TRBJ1-3
V gene: TRBV29-1
D gene: NA
clone size: few
CDR3 protein: CSVIWGHSGNTIYF
CDR3 DNA: TGCAGCGTTATTTGGGGACACTCTGGAAACACCATATATTTT

J gene: TRBJ1-1
V gene: TRBV28
D gene: TRBD1
clone size: NA
CDR3 protein: CASTETGGATEAFF
CDR3 DNA: TGTGCCAGCACCGAAACAGGGGGCGCGACTGAAGCTTTCTTT

J gene: TRBJ1-3
V gene: TRBV29-1
D gene: NA
clone size: NA
CDR3 protein: CSVSGSGNTIYF
CDR3 DNA: TGCAGCGTTAGCGGCTCTGGAAACACCATATATTTT

J gene: TRBJ1-4
V gene: TRBV10-3
D gene: NA
clone size: NA
CDR3 protein: CAISAGRGNEKLFF
CDR3 DNA: TGTGCCATCAGTGCGGGCAGAGGAAATGAAAAACTGTTTTTT

J gene: TRBJ1-3
V gene: TRBV11-1
D gene: NA
clone size: once
CDR3 protein: CASSSPGPGRAIYF
CDR3 DNA: TGTGCCAGCAGCTCGCCGGGACCGGGAAGGGCCATATATTTT

J gene: TRBJ2-1
V gene: TRBV24-1
D gene: TRBD2
clone size: NA
CDR3 protein: CATSDPSGAGNEQFF
CDR3 DNA: TGTGCCACCAGTGACCCTAGCGGGGCGGGTAATGAGCAGTTCTTC

J gene: TRBJ2-7
V gene: TRBV9
D gene: NA
clone size: NA
CDR3 protein: CASSGGSPYEQYF
CDR3 DNA: TGTGCCAGCAGTGGGGGATCTCCCTACGAGCAGTACTTC

J gene: TRBJ2-6
V gene: TRBV27
D gene: NA
clone size: NA
CDR3 protein: CASQRGSGANVLTF
CDR3 DNA: TGTGCCTCTCAACGAGGCTCTGGGGCCAACGTCCTGACTTTC

J gene: TRBJ2-1
V gene: TRBV3-1/TRBV3-2
D gene: TRBD2
clone size: NA
CDR3 protein: CASSKGLASSGDEQFF
CDR3 DNA: TGTGCCAGCAGCAAGGGACTAGCTTCTTCAGGCGATGAGCAGTTCTTC

J gene: TRBJ2-4
V gene: TRBV23-1
D gene: TRBD1
clone size: few
CDR3 protein: CASSHCRGQGNIQYF
CDR3 DNA: TGCGCCAGCAGTCATTGCAGGGGGCAAGGGAACATTCAGTACTTC

J gene: TRBJ1-5
V gene: TRBV7-2
D gene: NA
clone size: NA
CDR3 protein: CASSPSWGGQPQHF
CDR3 DNA: TGTGCCAGCAGCCCCAGTTGGGGGGGACAGCCCCAGCATTTT

J gene: TRBJ2-7
V gene: TRBV5-4
D gene: TRBD2
clone size: NA
CDR3 protein: CASSSSGVGYEQYF
CDR3 DNA: TGTGCCAGCAGCTCTAGCGGGGTCGGCTACGAGCAGTACTTC

J gene: TRBJ1-2
V gene: TRBV30
D gene: NA
clone size: NA
CDR3 protein: CASSPGEVNYGYTF
CDR3 DNA: TGTGCCTCCTCCCCGGGGGAAGTTAACTATGGCTACACCTTC

J gene: TRBJ1-2
V gene: TRBV28
D gene: NA
clone size: once
CDR3 protein: CASSPTQRYGYTF
CDR3 DNA: TGTGCCAGCAGTCCCACCCAGCGATATGGCTACACCTTC

J gene: TRBJ2-4
V gene: TRBV6-2/TRBV6-3
D gene: NA
clone size: NA
CDR3 protein: CASSSTDFLAKNIQYF
CDR3 DNA: TGTGCCAGCAGTTCCACGGACTTTCTAGCCAAAAACATTCAGTACTTC

J gene: TRBJ2-7
V gene: TRBV2
D gene: NA
clone size: NA
CDR3 protein: CASSPGILISEQYF
CDR3 DNA: TGTGCCAGCAGTCCAGGGATCCTCATTTCCGAGCAGTACTTC

J gene: TRBJ1-4
V gene: TRBV5-1
D gene: TRBD1
clone size: NA
CDR3 protein: CASSRVQGEGEKLFF
CDR3 DNA: TGCGCCAGCAGCAGAGTACAGGGGGAAGGAGAAAAACTGTTTTTT

J gene: TRBJ2-7
V gene: TRBV5-1
D gene: NA
clone size: NA
CDR3 protein: CASSSGGDGGEQYF
CDR3 DNA: TGCGCCAGCAGCTCGGGGGGCGACGGGGGCGAGCAGTACTTC

J gene: TRBJ2-7
V gene: TRBV2
D gene: TRBD1
clone size: NA
CDR3 protein: CASSGDRGKYEQYF
CDR3 DNA: TGTGCCAGCAGCGGGGACAGGGGTAAATACGAGCAGTACTTC

J gene: TRBJ2-7
V gene: TRBV28
D gene: NA
clone size: NA
CDR3 protein: CASSFSRGYEQYF
CDR3 DNA: TGTGCCAGCAGTTTTTCCAGGGGCTACGAGCAGTACTTC

J gene: TRBJ2-1
V gene: TRBV7-6
D gene: NA
clone size: NA
CDR3 protein: CASSLVQGGSPEQFF
CDR3 DNA: TGTGCCAGCTCCCTCGTTCAGGGGGGTTCGCCTGAGCAGTTCTTC

J gene: TRBJ2-2
V gene: TRBV11-2
D gene: TRBD2
clone size: once
CDR3 protein: CASSPTSSGRGTGELFF
CDR3 DNA: TGTGCCAGCAGCCCGACCTCTAGCGGGAGAGGAACCGGGGAGCTGTTTTTT

J gene: TRBJ2-5
V gene: TRBV4-3
D gene: NA
clone size: NA
CDR3 protein: CASSQERADVGETQYF
CDR3 DNA: TGCGCCAGCAGCCAAGAACGGGCGGACGTAGGAGAGACCCAGTACTTC

J gene: TRBJ1-6
V gene: TRBV7-8
D gene: NA
clone size: NA
CDR3 protein: CASSLLGNSPLHF
CDR3 DNA: TGTGCCAGCAGCTTATTAGGGAATTCACCCCTCCACTTT

J gene: TRBJ1-6
V gene: TRBV12-3/TRBV12-4
D gene: NA
clone size: NA
CDR3 protein: CASSLKGDSPLHF
CDR3 DNA: TGTGCCAGCAGTTTAAAGGGGGATTCACCCCTCCACTTT

J gene: TRBJ2-1
V gene: TRBV9
D gene: TRBD2
clone size: NA
CDR3 protein: CASSVRGSGGGLTNEQFF
CDR3 DNA: TGTGCCAGCAGCGTAAGAGGTAGCGGGGGGGGATTAACGAATGAGCAGTTCTTC

J gene: TRBJ1-5
V gene: TRBV19
D gene: NA
clone size: NA
CDR3 protein: CASSGGVRQPQHF
CDR3 DNA: TGTGCCAGTAGTGGGGGGGTTCGTCAGCCCCAGCATTTT

J gene: TRBJ2-4
V gene: TRBV5-4
D gene: NA
clone size: NA
CDR3 protein: CASSPSLPAKNIQYF
CDR3 DNA: TGTGCCAGCAGCCCCAGCCTGCCGGCCAAAAACATTCAGTACTTC